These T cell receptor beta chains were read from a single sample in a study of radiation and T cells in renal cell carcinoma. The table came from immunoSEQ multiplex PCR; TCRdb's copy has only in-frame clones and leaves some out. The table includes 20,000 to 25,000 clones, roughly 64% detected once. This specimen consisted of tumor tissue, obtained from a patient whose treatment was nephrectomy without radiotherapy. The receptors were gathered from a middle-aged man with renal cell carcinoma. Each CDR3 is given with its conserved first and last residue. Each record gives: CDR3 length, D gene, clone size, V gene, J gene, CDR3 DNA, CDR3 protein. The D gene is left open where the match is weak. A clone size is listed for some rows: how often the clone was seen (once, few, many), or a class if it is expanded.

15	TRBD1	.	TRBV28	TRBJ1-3	TGTGCCAGCTCGTCGCCGGACAGGGCTGGAAACACCATATATTTT	CASSSPDRAGNTIYF
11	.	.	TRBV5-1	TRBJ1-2	TGCGCCAGCAGCTTGGGCTATGGCTACACCTTC	CASSLGYGYTF
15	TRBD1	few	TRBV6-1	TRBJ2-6	TGTGCGTCGACAGGGCTAAGCTCTGGGGCCAACGTCCTGACTTTC	CASTGLSSGANVLTF
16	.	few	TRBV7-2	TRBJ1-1	TGTGCCAGCAGCCCTGGGCTGTTGCCGCTGAACACTGAAGCTTTCTTT	CASSPGLLPLNTEAFF
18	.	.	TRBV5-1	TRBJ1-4	TGCGCCAGCAGCTTGGAACGGAAAGGGGTCCAACTTAGTGAAAAACTGTTTTTT	CASSLERKGVQLSEKLFF
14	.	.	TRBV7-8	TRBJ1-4	TGTGCCAGCAGCTTAGCAGGTGGGGGGGGAAAACTGTTTTTT	CASSLAGGGGKLFF
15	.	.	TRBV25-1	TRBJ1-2	TGTGCCAGCAGTGATACCAGGGGAATCAACTATGGCTACACCTTC	CASSDTRGINYGYTF
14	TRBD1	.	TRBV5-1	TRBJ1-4	TGCGCCAGTCGGATATGGACAGGGAATGAAAAACTGTTTTTT	CASRIWTGNEKLFF
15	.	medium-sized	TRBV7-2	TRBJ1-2	TGTGCCAGCAGCTTAGGGGGGGTCTCGATCTATGGCTACACCTTC	CASSLGGVSIYGYTF
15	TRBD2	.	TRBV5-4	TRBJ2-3	TGTGCCAGCAGCATACTGACTAGCGGCACAGATACGCAGTATTTT	CASSILTSGTDTQYF
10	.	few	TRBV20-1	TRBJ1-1	TGCAGTGGGAGCAGGGTTGAAGCTTTCTTT	CSGSRVEAFF
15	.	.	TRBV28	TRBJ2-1	TGTGCCAGCAGTCCCGGGGGCGCAGGCGTCGTTGAGCAGTTCTTC	CASSPGGAGVVEQFF
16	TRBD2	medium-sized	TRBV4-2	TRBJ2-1	TGTGCCAGCAGCCCCCTTAGCGGGAGCTCCTACAATGAGCAGTTCTTC	CASSPLSGSSYNEQFF
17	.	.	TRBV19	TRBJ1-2	TGTGCCAGTAGTATTGGGGCAGGACGGAGGGTTAACTATGGCTACACCTTC	CASSIGAGRRVNYGYTF
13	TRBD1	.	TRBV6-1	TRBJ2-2	TGTGCCAGCAGTAGACAGGGACCCGGGGAGCTGTTTTTT	CASSRQGPGELFF
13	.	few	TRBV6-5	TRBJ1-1	TGTGCCAGCAGTTACGTCGGGGGCACTGAAGCTTTCTTT	CASSYVGGTEAFF
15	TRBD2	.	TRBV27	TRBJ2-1	TGTGCCAGCGCCGGACTAGCGGGAGGGGACAATGAGCAGTTCTTC	CASAGLAGGDNEQFF
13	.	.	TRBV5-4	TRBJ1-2	TGTGCCAGCAGCTTGGAACAGGGAGTCGGCTACACCTTC	CASSLEQGVGYTF
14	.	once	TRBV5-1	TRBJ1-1	TGCGCCAGCAGCTTGGCGAGTGTGAACACTGAAGCTTTCTTT	CASSLASVNTEAFF
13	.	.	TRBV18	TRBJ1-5	TGTGCCAGCTCACCAGCCGGGAATCAGCCCCAGCATTTT	CASSPAGNQPQHF
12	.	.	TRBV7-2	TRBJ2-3	TGTGCCAGCAGCGTAACAGGGTTTACGCAGTATTTT	CASSVTGFTQYF
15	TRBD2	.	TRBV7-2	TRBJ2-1	TGTGCCAGCAGCTTAGGGGGTAGCGGGAGCTCTGAGCAGTTCTTC	CASSLGGSGSSEQFF
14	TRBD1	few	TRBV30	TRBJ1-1	TGTGCCTGGAGCGTACAGGGGAGAGTGACTGAAGCTTTCTTT	CAWSVQGRVTEAFF
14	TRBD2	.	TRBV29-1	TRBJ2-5	TGCAGCGTTGACTCCAGCGGGAGAGGGGAGACCCAGTACTTC	CSVDSSGRGETQYF
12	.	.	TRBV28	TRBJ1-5	TGTGCCAGCAGTTTAGGGCATCAGCCCCAGCATTTT	CASSLGHQPQHF
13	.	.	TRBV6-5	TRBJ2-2	TGTGCCAGCCAACAAAGTCGGGGCGGGGAGCTGTTTTTT	CASQQSRGGELFF